Listed here is a single T cell receptor (beta chain). Here immunoSEQ multiplex PCR was the method, and the copy in TCRdb shows in-frame clones only, minus some. The sample has under 300,000 clones, more than 75% seen once. This specimen belongs to a study of blood T cell repertoires in COVID-19. Study details: Nucleic acid was either cDNA or gDNA, and it came from T cells, B-cell-depleted T cells, or PBMCs.

The V gene lost 0 bases and the J gene lost 0 bases, with 7 bases spanning the gap. The germline CDR1 and CDR2 sequences are SGHDT and YYEEEE. The CDR3 consists of 15 residues. This clonotype originated in a woman aged 40 to 50 who had recovered from COVID-19. The chain links TRBV5-6 to TRBJ1-3; D gene ambiguous. The source material was peripheral blood. The chain's CDR3 is CASSLGAASGNTIYF. The DNA for the CDR3 is TGTGCCAGCAGCTTGGGGGCAGCCTCTGGAAACACCATATATTTT.